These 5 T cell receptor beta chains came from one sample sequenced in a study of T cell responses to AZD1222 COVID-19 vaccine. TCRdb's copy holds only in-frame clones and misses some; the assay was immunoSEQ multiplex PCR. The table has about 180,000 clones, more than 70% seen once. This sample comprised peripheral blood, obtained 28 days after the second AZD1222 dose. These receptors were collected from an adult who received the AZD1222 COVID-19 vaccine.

CDR3 in amino acids: CASSPRTGVEQYF. CDR3 coding DNA: TGTGCCAGCAGTCCCCGGACAGGGGTCGAGCAGTACTTC. The V gene is TRBV12-3 or TRBV12-4, the J gene TRBJ2-7; 9 bases map to TRBD1. After removal of 5 bases from V and 6 bases from J, the junction contained 5 bases not matched to a gene. CDR3 length: 13 amino acids.

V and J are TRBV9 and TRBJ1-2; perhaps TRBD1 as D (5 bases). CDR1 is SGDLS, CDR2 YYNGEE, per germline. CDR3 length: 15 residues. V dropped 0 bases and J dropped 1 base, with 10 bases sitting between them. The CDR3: CASSVGRGLNYGYTF. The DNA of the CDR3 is TGTGCCAGCAGCGTAGGTAGGGGACTTAACTATGGCTACACCTTC.

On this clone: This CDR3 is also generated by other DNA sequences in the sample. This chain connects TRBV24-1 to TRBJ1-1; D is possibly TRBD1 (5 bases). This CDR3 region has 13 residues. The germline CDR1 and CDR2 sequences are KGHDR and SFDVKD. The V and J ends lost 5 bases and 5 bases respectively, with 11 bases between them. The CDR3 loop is CATSVQGGTEAFF. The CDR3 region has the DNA TGTGCCACCAGTGTCCAGGGCGGTACTGAAGCTTTCTTT.

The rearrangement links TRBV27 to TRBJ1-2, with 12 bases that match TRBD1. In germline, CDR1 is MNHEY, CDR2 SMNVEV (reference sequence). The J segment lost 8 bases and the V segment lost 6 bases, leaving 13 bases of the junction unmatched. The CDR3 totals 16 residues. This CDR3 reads CASSLGTGGAFLGYTF. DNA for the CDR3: TGTGCCAGCAGCTTAGGGACAGGGGGCGCTTTTCTGGGCTACACCTTC.

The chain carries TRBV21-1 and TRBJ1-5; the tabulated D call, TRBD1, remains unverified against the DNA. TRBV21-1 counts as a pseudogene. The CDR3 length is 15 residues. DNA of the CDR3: TGTGCCAGCAGCAAAGTACCAGGGCCCAATCAGCCCCAGCATTTT. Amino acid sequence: CASSKVPGPNQPQHF.